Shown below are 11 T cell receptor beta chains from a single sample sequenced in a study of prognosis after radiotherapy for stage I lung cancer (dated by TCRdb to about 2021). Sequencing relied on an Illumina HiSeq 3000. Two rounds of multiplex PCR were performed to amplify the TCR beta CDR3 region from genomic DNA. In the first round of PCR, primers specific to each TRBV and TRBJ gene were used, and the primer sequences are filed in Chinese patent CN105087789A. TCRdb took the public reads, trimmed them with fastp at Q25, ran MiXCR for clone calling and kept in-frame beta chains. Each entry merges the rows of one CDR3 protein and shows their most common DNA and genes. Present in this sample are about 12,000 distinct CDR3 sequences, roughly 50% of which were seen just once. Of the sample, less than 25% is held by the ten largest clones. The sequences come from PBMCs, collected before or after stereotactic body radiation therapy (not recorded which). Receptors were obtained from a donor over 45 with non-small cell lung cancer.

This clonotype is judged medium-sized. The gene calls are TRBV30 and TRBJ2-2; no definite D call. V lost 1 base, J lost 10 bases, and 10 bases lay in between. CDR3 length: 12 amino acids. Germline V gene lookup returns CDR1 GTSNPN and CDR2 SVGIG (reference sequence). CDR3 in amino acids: CAWSENRAELFF. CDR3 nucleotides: TGTGCCTGGAGTGAAAACCGGGCGGAGCTGTTTTTT.

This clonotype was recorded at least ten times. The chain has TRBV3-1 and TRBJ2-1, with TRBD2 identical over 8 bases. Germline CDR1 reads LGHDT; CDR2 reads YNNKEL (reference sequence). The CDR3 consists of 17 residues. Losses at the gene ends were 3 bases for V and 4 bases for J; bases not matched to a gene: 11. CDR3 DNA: TGTGCCAGCAGCCACCGTCTAATAGCGGGAACGTACAATGAGCAGTTCTTC. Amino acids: CASSHRLIAGTYNEQFF.

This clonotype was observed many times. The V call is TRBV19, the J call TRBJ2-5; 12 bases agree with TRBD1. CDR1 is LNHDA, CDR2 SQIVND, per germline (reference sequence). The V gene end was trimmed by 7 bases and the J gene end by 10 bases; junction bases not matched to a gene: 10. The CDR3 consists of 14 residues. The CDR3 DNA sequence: TGTGCCAGTACTCGGGACAGGGGGCTCGGAGGCCAGTACTTC. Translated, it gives CASTRDRGLGGQYF.

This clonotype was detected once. The CDR3 is CASGTQRYGGYEQYF. In DNA form, the CDR3 reads TGTGCCAGCGGGACTCAGAGATACGGAGGCTACGAGCAGTACTTC. This chain links TRBV27 with TRBJ2-7, with a possible D match to TRBD2 (6 bases). Germline V gene data show CDR1 as MNHEY and CDR2 as SMNVEV (reference sequence). Trimming removed 8 bases from V and 3 bases from J, with 20 bases in between. The CDR3 runs to 15 residues.

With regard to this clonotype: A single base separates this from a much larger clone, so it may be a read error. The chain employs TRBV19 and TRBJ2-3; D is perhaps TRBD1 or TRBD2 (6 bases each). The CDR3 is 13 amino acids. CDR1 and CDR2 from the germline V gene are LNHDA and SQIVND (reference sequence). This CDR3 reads CASSMGRTDTHYF. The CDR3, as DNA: TGTGCCAGTAGTATGGGGAGGACAGATACGCATTATTTT.

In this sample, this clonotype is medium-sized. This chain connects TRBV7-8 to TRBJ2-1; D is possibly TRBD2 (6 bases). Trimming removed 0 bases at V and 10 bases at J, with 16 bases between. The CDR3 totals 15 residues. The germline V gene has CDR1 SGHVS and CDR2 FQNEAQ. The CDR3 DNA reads TGTGCCAGCAGCTTAGCCCTTCCGGGAGTTGGGGAGCAGTTCTTC. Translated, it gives CASSLALPGVGEQFF.

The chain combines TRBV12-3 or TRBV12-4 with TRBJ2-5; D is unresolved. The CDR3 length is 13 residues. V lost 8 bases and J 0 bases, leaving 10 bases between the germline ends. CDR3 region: CASRSPNQETQYF. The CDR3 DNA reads TGTGCCAGCCGCAGCCCTAACCAAGAGACCCAGTACTTC.

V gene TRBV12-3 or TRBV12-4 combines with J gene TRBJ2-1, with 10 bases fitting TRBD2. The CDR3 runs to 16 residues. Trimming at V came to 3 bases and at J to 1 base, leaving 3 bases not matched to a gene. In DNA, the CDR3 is TGTGCCAGCAGTTTGGCTAGCGGGAGATCCTACAATGAGCAGTTCTTC. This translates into CASSLASGRSYNEQFF.

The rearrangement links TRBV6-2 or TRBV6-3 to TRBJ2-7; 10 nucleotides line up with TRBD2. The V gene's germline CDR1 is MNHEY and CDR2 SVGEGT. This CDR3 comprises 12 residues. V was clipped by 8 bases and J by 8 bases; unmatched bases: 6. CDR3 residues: CASSSGRPKQYF. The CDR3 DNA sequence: TGTGCCAGCTCTAGCGGGAGACCCAAGCAGTACTTC.

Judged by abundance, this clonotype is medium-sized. In nucleotides, the CDR3 is TGCGCCAGCACTCTGGCGGGATTCGGTGGCGGGGAGCTGTTTTTT. Translated, it gives CASTLAGFGGGELFF. The rearrangement joins TRBV5-1 to TRBJ2-2; D is perhaps TRBD2 (6 bases). V was pared by 6 bases and J by 7 bases, with 19 bases between. Germline CDR1 and CDR2: SGHRS and YFSETQ. CDR3 length equals 15 residues.

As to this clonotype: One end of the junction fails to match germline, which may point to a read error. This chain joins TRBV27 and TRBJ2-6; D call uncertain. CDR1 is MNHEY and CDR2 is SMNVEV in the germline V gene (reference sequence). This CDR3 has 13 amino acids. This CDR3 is CAGTGSGTNVLTF. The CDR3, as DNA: TGTGCCGGCACTGGATCTGGGACCAACGTCCTGACTTTC.